This TCR beta chain was recovered during a study of blood T cell repertoires in COVID-19. Study-wide context: COVID-19 samples collected from the United States, Italy and Spain covered acute and convalescent phases. Sample material is recorded as cDNA or gDNA derived from T cells, B-cell-depleted T cells, or PBMCs.

The CDR3 sequence is 12 residues long. Trimming shortened V by 6 bases and J by 7 bases, and 9 bases separated the two germline ends. Per the original methods: Estimates of nucleated cell counts were drawn from the amplification of reference gene primers. Only in-frame clones appear in the TCRdb table, and some are missing; sequencing was by immunoSEQ multiplex PCR. That table furnishes V, J and clone size, whereas the DNA furnished D and trimming. The repertoire includes roughly 300,000 clones, around 81% of them detected once, and roughly 2.9% sits in the top ten. This clone has just a few counts. The specimen sequenced was peripheral blood. The chain uses TRBV12-3 or TRBV12-4 and TRBJ1-4; D unresolved. The source is a woman between 55 and 75 years old with active or convalescent COVID-19. The CDR3 DNA reads TGTGCCAGCAGGAGGGAGTCTGAAAAACTGTTTTTT. As protein: CASRRESEKLFF.